The 5 T cell receptor beta chains below come from one sample, sequenced in a study of shared clonotypes between healthy human individuals. Sequenced by immunoSEQ multiplex PCR; TCRdb stores in-frame clones only, minus some. The sample shows around 980,000 clones, about four fifths of them seen only once. What was sequenced was memory CD4+ T cells from PBMCs. This sample's subset: CD45RA-negative fraction. The receptor source for this set is a man younger than 35 in good health. Some clones in this sample may be carry-over from other donors' samples.

The chain uses TRBV4-3 and TRBJ2-3; D is perhaps TRBD1 (5 bases). V lost 5 bases, J lost 4 bases, and 13 bases lay in between. The CDR3 is 14 residues long. Germline V gene lookup returns CDR1 LGHNA and CDR2 YSLEER. CDR3 bases: TGCGCCAGCAGCTCCCAGGGTGGCGCAGATACGCAGTATTTT. Translated: CASSSQGGADTQYF.

A note on this clone: A much larger clone differs by one base, so this may be a read error. The rearrangement uses TRBV28 and TRBJ2-5, with a tentative D call TRBD2 (6 bases). Trimming stripped 2 bases from V and 7 bases from J, with 8 bases between. The CDR3 contains 12 residues. The germline V gene encodes CDR1 MDHEN and CDR2 SYDVKM. Written as DNA, the CDR3 is TGTGCCAGCAGTTTAGTGGGGGGGACCCAGTACTTC. This gives the protein CASSLVGGTQYF.

Of note for this clone: One end of the junction does not line up with germline, which may come from a read error. This chain connects TRBV7-9 to TRBJ2-7; 7 bases are a match to TRBD2. The CDR3 runs to 13 residues. Germline-derived CDR1 and CDR2 are SEHNR and FQNEAQ (reference sequence). In nucleotides, the CDR3 is TGTGCCAGCACCTATTCCGGGACTACCCCTTTGAATTTC. It specifies CASTYSGTTPLNF.

The rearrangement links TRBV27 to TRBJ2-1, with 8 bases aligning to TRBD1. In germline, CDR1 is MNHEY, CDR2 SMNVEV (reference sequence). Losses at the gene ends were 6 bases for V and 9 bases for J; bases not matched to a gene: 10. The CDR3 is 14 residues long. The CDR3 loop reads CASSRRARGPEQFF. CDR3 coding DNA: TGTGCCAGCAGCCGCCGGGCCAGGGGGCCTGAGCAGTTCTTC.

This chain uses TRBV7-2 with TRBJ2-1, with 10 bases lining up with TRBD2. The CDR3 spans 19 residues. V shed 8 bases, J shed 6 bases, and the junction held 22 bases outside the gene matches. The V gene's germline CDR1 is SGHTA and CDR2 FQGNSA. The chain's CDR3 is CASRNRPSGRQQGSNEQFF. The CDR3, as DNA: TGTGCCAGCCGAAACCGGCCTAGCGGGAGACAACAAGGGTCCAATGAGCAGTTCTTC.